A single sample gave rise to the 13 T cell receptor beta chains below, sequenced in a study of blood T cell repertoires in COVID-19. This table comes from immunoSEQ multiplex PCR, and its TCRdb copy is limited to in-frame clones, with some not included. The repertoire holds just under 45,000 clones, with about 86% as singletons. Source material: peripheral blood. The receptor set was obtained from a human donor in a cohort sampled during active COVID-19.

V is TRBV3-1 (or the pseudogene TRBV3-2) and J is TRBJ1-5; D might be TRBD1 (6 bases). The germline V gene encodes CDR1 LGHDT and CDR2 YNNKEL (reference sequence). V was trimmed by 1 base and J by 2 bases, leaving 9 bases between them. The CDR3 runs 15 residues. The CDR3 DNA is TGTGCCAGCAGCCAAGGGTCAGGGGGCAATCAGCCCCAGCATTTT. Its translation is CASSQGSGGNQPQHF.

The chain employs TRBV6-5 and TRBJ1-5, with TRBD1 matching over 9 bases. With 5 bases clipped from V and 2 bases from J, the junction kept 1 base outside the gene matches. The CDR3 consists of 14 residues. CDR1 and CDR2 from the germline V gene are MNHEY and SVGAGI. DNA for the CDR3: TGTGCCAGCAGTCGGACAGGGGGCAATCAGCCCCAGCATTTT. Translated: CASSRTGGNQPQHF.

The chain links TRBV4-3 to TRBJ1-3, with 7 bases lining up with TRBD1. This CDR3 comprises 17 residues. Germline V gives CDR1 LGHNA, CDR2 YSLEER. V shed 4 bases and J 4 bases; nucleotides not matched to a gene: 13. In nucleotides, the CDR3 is TGCGCCAGCAGCCCGCTACCACCCGGGACAGTCGGAAACACCATATATTTT. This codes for CASSPLPPGTVGNTIYF.

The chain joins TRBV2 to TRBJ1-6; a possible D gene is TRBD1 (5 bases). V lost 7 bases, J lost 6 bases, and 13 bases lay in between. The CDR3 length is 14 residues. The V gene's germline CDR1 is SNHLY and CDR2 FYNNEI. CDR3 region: CASIKDTGNSPLHF. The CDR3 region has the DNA TGTGCCAGCATAAAGGACACGGGTAATTCACCCCTCCACTTT.

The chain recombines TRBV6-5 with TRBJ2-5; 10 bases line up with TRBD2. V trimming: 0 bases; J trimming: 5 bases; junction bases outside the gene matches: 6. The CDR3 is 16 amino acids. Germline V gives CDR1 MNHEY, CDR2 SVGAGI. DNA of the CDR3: TGTGCCAGCAGTTACTCCCAGAGCGGGGGGGCTGAGACCCAGTACTTC. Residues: CASSYSQSGGAETQYF.

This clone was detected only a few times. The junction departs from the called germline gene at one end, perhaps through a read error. The DNA of the CDR3 is TGTGCCAGCAGTTTCCGGCGGTATGACTACACCTTC. Translation gives CASSFRRYDYTF. The chain links TRBV12-3 or TRBV12-4 to TRBJ1-2; D remains unclear. This CDR3 is 12 amino acids long.

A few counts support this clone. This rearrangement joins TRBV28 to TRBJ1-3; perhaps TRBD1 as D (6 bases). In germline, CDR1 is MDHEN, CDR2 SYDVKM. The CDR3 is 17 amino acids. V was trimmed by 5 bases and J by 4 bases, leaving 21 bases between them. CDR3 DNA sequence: TGTGCCAGCAGTGTCAGGGGCGAAGCTATATTAGGAAACACCATATATTTT. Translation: CASSVRGEAILGNTIYF.

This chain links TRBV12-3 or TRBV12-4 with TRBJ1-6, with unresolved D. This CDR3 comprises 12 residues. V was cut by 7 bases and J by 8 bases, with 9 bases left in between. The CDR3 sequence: CASTKLHSPLHF. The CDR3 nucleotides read TGTGCCAGCACTAAACTACATTCACCCCTCCACTTT.

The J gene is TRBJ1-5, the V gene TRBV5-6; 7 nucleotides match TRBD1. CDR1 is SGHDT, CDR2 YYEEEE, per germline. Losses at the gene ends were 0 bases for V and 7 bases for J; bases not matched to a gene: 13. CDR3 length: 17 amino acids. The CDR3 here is CASSLGVGTELGQPQHF. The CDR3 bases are TGTGCCAGCAGCTTGGGAGTGGGGACAGAACTTGGGCAGCCCCAGCATTTT.

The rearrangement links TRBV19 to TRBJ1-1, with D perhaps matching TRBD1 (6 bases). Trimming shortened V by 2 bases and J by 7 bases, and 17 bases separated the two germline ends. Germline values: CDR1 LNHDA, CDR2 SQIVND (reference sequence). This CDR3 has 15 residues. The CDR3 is CASSITDSRPREAFF. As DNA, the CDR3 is TGTGCCAGTAGTATAACGGACAGCCGACCTCGTGAAGCTTTCTTT.

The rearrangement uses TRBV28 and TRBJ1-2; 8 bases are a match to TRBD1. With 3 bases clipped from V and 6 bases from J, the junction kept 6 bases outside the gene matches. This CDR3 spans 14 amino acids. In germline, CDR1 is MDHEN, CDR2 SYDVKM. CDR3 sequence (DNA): TGTGCCAGCAGTTTCCCTACAGGGGGAGATGGCTACACCTTC. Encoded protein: CASSFPTGGDGYTF.

Written as DNA, the CDR3 is TGTGCCAGCCGCCAGGGACTCCGCACAGATACGCAGTATTTT. Translation: CASRQGLRTDTQYF. The rearrangement joins TRBV6-5 to TRBJ2-3, with D possibly matching TRBD2 (6 bases). CDR1 and CDR2 from the germline V gene are MNHEY and SVGAGI. CDR3 length: 14 residues. V was shortened by 8 bases and J by 1 base, with 13 bases between the two germline ends.

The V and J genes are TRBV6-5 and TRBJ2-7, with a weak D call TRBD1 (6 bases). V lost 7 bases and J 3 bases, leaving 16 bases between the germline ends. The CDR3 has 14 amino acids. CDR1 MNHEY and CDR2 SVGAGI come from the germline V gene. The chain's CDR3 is CASTPGQNLYEQYF. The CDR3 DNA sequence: TGTGCCAGCACCCCGGGACAAAATCTCTACGAGCAGTACTTC.